The entry below describes one T cell receptor beta chain. The data stem from a study of OX40 agonist ivuxolimab in advanced cancers. The ends were cut back, 5 bases at V and 7 bases at J, with 14 bases in the middle. This CDR3 is 14 amino acids long. Germline V gene data show CDR1 as LNHDA and CDR2 as SQIVND (reference sequence). Only in-frame clones appear in the TCRdb table, and some are missing; sequencing was by immunoSEQ multiplex PCR. The data show roughly 100,000 clones, with under 90% seen just once and approximately 1.2% held by the top ten. This receptor was identified in an adult with an advanced solid tumor such as melanoma, head and neck, liver or kidney cancer. The source was CD4+ or CD8+ T cells sorted from blood, collected in a trial of the OX40 agonist ivuxolimab. This chain joins TRBV19 and TRBJ2-2; no firm D call. This CDR3 is CASSASFFGGELFF. The CDR3 DNA reads TGTGCCAGTAGTGCCTCCTTTTTTGGCGGGGAGCTGTTTTTT.